These 4 T cell receptor beta chains originate from one sample sequenced in a study of molecular identifiers for immune sequencing clone quantification. TCRdb reprocessed the PCR reads with MiXCR, giving one entry per CDR3 protein. The sample contains under 800,000 distinct CDR3 sequences, roughly 23% of which appear only once. The sequenced sample consisted of naive CD8+ T cells from blood, with Jurkat cell RNA spiked in. Subset indicated: FACS-sorted CD8+CD4-CCR7+CD45RA+ naive T cells. The receptors were sampled from a human donor in good health. Some libraries in this study had Jurkat cell RNA spiked in.

The chain has TRBV14 and TRBJ2-5, with D possibly being TRBD1 (6 bases). CDR1 and CDR2 (germline): SGHDN, FVKESK. This CDR3 has 15 amino acids. Trimming pared 0 bases from V and 4 bases from J, leaving 12 bases between. CDR3 nucleotides: TGTGCCAGCAGCCAAGACAGGGGATTGAGAGAGACCCAGTACTTC. Protein: CASSQDRGLRETQYF. Combining the CDR3 with reference TRBV14 and TRBJ2-5 gives the whole variable domain EAGVTQFPSHSVIEKGQTVTLRCDPISGHDNLYWYRRVMGKEIKFLLHFVKESKQDESGMPNNRFLAERTGGTYSTLKVQPAELEDSGVYFCASSQDRGLRETQYFGPGTRLLVL.

This clonotype was seen a handful of times. The genes are TRBV19 and TRBJ1-1, with TRBD1 identical over 7 bases. Germline CDR1 is LNHDA and CDR2 is SQIVND (reference sequence). Trimming took 3 bases from V and 3 from J; bases not matched to a gene: 7. This CDR3 has 15 residues. DNA of the CDR3: TGTGCCAGTAGTATCAGGGGGACATGGGACACTGAAGCTTTCTTT. Encoded protein: CASSIRGTWDTEAFF.

This clonotype was counted only a few times. V usage is TRBV7-9 and J usage is TRBJ2-1; D call uncertain. The CDR3 is made up of 12 amino acids. CDR1 is SEHNR, CDR2 FQNEAQ, per germline (reference sequence). V was trimmed by 4 bases and J by 9 bases, leaving 10 bases between them. CDR3 DNA: TGTGCCAGCAGCTCGAGTTGGTCTGAGCAGTTCTTC. Translation gives CASSSSWSEQFF. Filled out from reference TRBV7-9 and TRBJ2-1, the complete variable domain reads DTGVSQNPRHKITKRGQNVTFRCDPISEHNRLYWYRQTLGQGPEFLTYFQNEAQLEKSRLLSDRFSAERPKGSFSTLEIQRTEQGDSAMYLCASSSSWSEQFFGPGTRLTVL.

This clonotype was seen many times. The chain recombines TRBV28 with TRBJ2-7, with D perhaps TRBD2 (6 bases). CDR1 is MDHEN, CDR2 SYDVKM, per germline. Trimming pared 4 bases from V and 6 bases from J, leaving 28 bases between. The CDR3 extends over 18 amino acids. The CDR3 spells CASSSPYISAEEGSEQYF. In DNA, the CDR3 is TGTGCCAGCAGTTCCCCTTACATCTCGGCGGAGGAGGGCAGCGAGCAGTACTTC.